These 6 T cell receptor beta chains were sequenced from one sample in a study of control samples from healthy donors and cancer patients. Clones were sequenced by immunoSEQ multiplex PCR, and TCRdb holds only the in-frame ones, with some missing. The top ten clones hold more than 4.5% of a sample with 150,000 or so clones, 80% to 95% of them seen once. Sequenced input: blood. The origin of the receptors is a man aged 18 to 29 in good health.

This sequence joins TRBV4-2 and TRBJ1-6; perhaps TRBD1 as D (5 bases). V was trimmed by 0 bases and J by 8 bases, leaving 14 bases between them. CDR3 size: 16 residues. From germline, CDR1 is LGHNA and CDR2 YNFKEQ. CDR3 bases: TGTGCCAGCAGCCAAGATCGGGACCGTCGGCATTCACCCCTCCACTTT. The encoded protein is CASSQDRDRRHSPLHF.

This rearrangement joins TRBV29-1 to TRBJ2-2; maybe TRBD1 (6 bases). The CDR3 covers 13 residues. Trimming took off 3 bases at V and 6 bases at J, with 11 bases between the two ends. CDR1 is SQVTM, CDR2 ANQGSEA, per germline. Here the CDR3 reads CSVDGRGSGELFF. The CDR3 DNA is TGCAGCGTTGACGGCAGGGGCTCCGGGGAGCTGTTTTTT.

The chain carries TRBV27 and TRBJ2-1; the match to TRBD2 covers 13 bases. V was pared by 5 bases and J by 7 bases, with 5 bases of the junction left unmatched. CDR1 is MNHEY and CDR2 is SMNVEV in the germline V gene (reference sequence). The CDR3 has 15 amino acids. CDR3 DNA sequence: TGTGCCAGCAGTCATGGGACTAGCGGGACTAATGAGCAGTTCTTC. Protein product: CASSHGTSGTNEQFF.

This chain connects TRBV5-1 to TRBJ2-1; D is ambiguous. CDR3 length equals 13 residues. Trimming shortened V by 2 bases and J by 5 bases, and 8 bases separated the two germline ends. Looked up from germline, CDR1 is SGHRS and CDR2 is YFSETQ. CDR3 loop: CASSLLTNNEQFF. The DNA of the CDR3 is TGCGCCAGCAGCTTACTCACTAACAATGAGCAGTTCTTC.

CDR3 in amino acids: CASSQGRGPTDTQYF. The CDR3, as DNA: TGTGCCAGCAGTCAAGGACGGGGGCCAACAGATACGCAGTATTTT. The chain joins TRBV28 to TRBJ2-3; D may correspond to TRBD1 or TRBD2 (6 bases each). The ends were cut back, 5 bases at V and 3 bases at J, with 15 bases in the middle. Germline CDR1 and CDR2: MDHEN and SYDVKM. The CDR3 sequence is 15 residues long.

About this clone itself: Other DNA variants within this sample encode the same CDR3. The genes are TRBV27 and TRBJ1-1, with D unresolved. CDR1 MNHEY and CDR2 SMNVEV come from the germline V gene (reference sequence). This CDR3 has 14 residues. Between the trimmed V and J ends, which lost 0 bases and 4 bases, there was a span of 9 bases. CDR3 sequence: CASSLSWGGTEAFF. The CDR3 DNA sequence: TGTGCCAGCAGTTTATCGTGGGGAGGCACTGAAGCTTTCTTT.